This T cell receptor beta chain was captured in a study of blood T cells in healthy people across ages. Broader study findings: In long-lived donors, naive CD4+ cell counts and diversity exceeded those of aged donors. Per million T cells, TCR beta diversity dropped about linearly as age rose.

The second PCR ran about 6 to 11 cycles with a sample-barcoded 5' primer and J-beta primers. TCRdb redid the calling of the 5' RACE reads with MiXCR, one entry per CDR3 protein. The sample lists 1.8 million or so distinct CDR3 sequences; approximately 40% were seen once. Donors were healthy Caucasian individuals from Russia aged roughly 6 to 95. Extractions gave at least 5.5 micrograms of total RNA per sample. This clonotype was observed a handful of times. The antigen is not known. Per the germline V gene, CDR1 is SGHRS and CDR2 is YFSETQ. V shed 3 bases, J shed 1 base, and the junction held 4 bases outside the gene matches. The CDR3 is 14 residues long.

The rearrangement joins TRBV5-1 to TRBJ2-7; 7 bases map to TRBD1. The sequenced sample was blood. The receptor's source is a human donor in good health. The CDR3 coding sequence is TGCGCCAGCAGCTGGGACAGCTTTTCCTACGAGCAGTACTTC. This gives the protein CASSWDSFSYEQYF.